These 19 T cell receptor beta chains originate from one sample sequenced in a study of vaccination and CD4 T cells after COVID-19. Cultured CD4+ T cell DNA was sequenced using the Oncomine TCR Beta short-read assay. TCRdb reprocessed the PCR reads via MiXCR and lists one record per CDR3 protein. Seen here are fewer than 20,000 distinct CDR3 sequences, about 56% observed once, and the top ten hold about 20%. The treatment was: roughly ten-day PBMC culture with coronavirus spike peptide pools or control peptides (ViraFEST assay). For these receptors, no antigen is known. The material was CD4+ T cells from blood, cultured in vitro, obtained before SARS-CoV-2 vaccination. These TCRs come from a human donor who had recovered from COVID-19.

The V and J genes are TRBV5-1 and TRBJ2-1; D call uncertain. The length of the CDR3 is 14 residues. The germline V and J ends were trimmed by 0 bases and 3 bases, with 7 bases remaining between them. Germline CDR1 reads SGHRS; CDR2 reads YFSETQ. The CDR3 region has the DNA TGCGCCAGCAGCTTGGACTATTACTACAATGAGCAGTTCTTC. It translates to CASSLDYYYNEQFF.

The rearrangement joins TRBV12-3 or TRBV12-4 to TRBJ2-5; 9 nucleotides line up with TRBD1. Germline trimming cut 0 bases from V and 2 bases from J; bases unmatched to any gene: 4. The CDR3 length is 16 residues. Here the CDR3 DNA reads TGTGCCAGCAGTTTAGCGTTGGGGACAGGGCAAGAGACCCAGTACTTC. Amino acids: CASSLALGTGQETQYF.

This chain uses TRBV12-3 or TRBV12-4 with TRBJ2-5, with D possibly TRBD2 on 5 matching bases. The CDR3 runs 12 residues. V was shortened by 6 bases and J by 8 bases, with 13 bases between the two germline ends. The CDR3 DNA follows: TGTGCCAGCAGCGACCGGGGAAGTACCCAGTACTTC. Its translation: CASSDRGSTQYF.

The chain recombines TRBV7-2 with TRBJ2-5; 9 bases are a match to TRBD1. The trim removed 5 bases at V and 2 bases at J, leaving 3 bases unmatched. Germline V gene sequence: CDR1 SGHTA, CDR2 FQGNSA. This CDR3 is 14 amino acids long. The CDR3: CASSRGTGQETQYF. The DNA for the CDR3 is TGTGCCAGCAGCAGGGGGACAGGGCAAGAGACCCAGTACTTC.

This sequence joins TRBV7-3 and TRBJ2-3, with 8 positions matching TRBD2. V dropped 2 bases and J dropped 5; count of bases not matched to a gene: 3. CDR3 length: 14 amino acids. Looked up from germline, CDR1 is SGHTA and CDR2 is FQGTGA. The CDR3: CASSLSREGDTQYF. CDR3 nucleotide sequence: TGTGCCAGCAGCTTATCACGGGAGGGAGATACGCAGTATTTT.

The rearrangement links TRBV20-1 to TRBJ2-1; TRBD1 matches at 9 bases. CDR3 length: 13 residues. The germline V gene encodes CDR1 DFQATT and CDR2 SNEGSKA (reference sequence). Trimming took 5 bases from V and 7 from J; bases not matched to a gene: 6. This CDR3 reads CSAPRDRVNEQFF. The DNA of the CDR3 is TGCAGTGCTCCACGGGACAGGGTGAATGAGCAGTTCTTC.

This clonotype is termed medium-sized (0.01 to 0.1%). The chain uses TRBV6-1 and TRBJ1-6, with TRBD1 identical over 9 bases. The V gene's germline CDR1 is MNHNS and CDR2 SASEGT. CDR3 length: 16 residues. Losses at the gene ends were 2 bases for V and 7 bases for J; bases not matched to a gene: 6. The CDR3 here is CASSESIGQGNSPLHF. CDR3 DNA sequence: TGTGCCAGCAGTGAATCCATTGGACAGGGGAATTCACCCCTCCACTTT.

This clonotype has more than one count but fewer than ten. This chain uses TRBV6-2 or TRBV6-3 with TRBJ2-3, with 9 bases lining up with TRBD1. The germline gives CDR1 MNHEY, CDR2 SVGEGT. The CDR3 extends over 16 amino acids. V shed 6 bases, J shed 7 bases, and the junction held 14 bases outside the gene matches. The CDR3 DNA is TGTGCCAGCAGCAGAACGGGACAGGGTTGGACAAATACGCAGTATTTT. Protein sequence: CASSRTGQGWTNTQYF.

This clonotype was recorded only once. The rearrangement uses TRBV20-1 and TRBJ2-1; D uncertain. CDR1 is DFQATT, CDR2 SNEGSKA, per germline (reference sequence). Trimming cost V 5 bases and J 8 bases, with 7 bases left between them. The CDR3 length is 10 residues. CDR3 loop: CSAVNHEQFF. As DNA, the CDR3 is TGCAGTGCTGTAAACCATGAGCAGTTCTTC.

The chain couples TRBV6-1 to TRBJ1-1; no reliable D call. The V gene lost 3 bases and the J gene lost 7 bases, with 12 bases spanning the gap. CDR1 is MNHNS and CDR2 is SASEGT in the germline V gene. The CDR3 spans 13 residues. The CDR3 DNA reads as TGTGCCAGCAGTGATGGGGTCAGCCTTGAAGCTTTCTTT. It codes for CASSDGVSLEAFF.

The chain has TRBV20-1 and TRBJ1-1; the D is unclear. The CDR3 consists of 13 residues. Germline assignment: CDR1 DFQATT and CDR2 SNEGSKA (reference sequence). V gave up 4 bases and J gave up 5 bases, with 14 bases separating them. DNA of the CDR3: TGCAGTGCTACCCCCTCGGCCGGGACTGAAGCTTTCTTT. The encoded protein is CSATPSAGTEAFF.

This clonotype is large by share. The chain joins TRBV7-9 to TRBJ2-2, with D possibly matching TRBD1 (6 bases). The CDR3 consists of 14 residues. Trimming took off 7 bases at V and 2 bases at J, with 11 bases between the two ends. From germline, CDR1 is SEHNR and CDR2 FQNEAQ (reference sequence). The CDR3: CASTKQGNTGELFF. CDR3 nucleotides: TGTGCCAGCACCAAACAGGGAAACACCGGGGAGCTGTTTTTT.

This chain uses TRBV6-1 with TRBJ1-1; unclear D gene. The germline CDR1 and CDR2 sequences are MNHNS and SASEGT. Trimming pared 5 bases from V and 10 bases from J, leaving 17 bases between. The CDR3 runs to 13 residues. CDR3 coding DNA: TGTGCCAGCAGTCCTTTTAACGGTGGACGAGCTTTCTTT. Protein: CASSPFNGGRAFF.

The chain is built from TRBV24-1 and TRBJ2-5; a possible D gene is TRBD2 (6 bases). CDR3 length: 15 amino acids. Trimming pared 4 bases from V and 0 bases from J, leaving 11 bases between. Germline CDR1 KGHDR, CDR2 SFDVKD. The CDR3 sequence: CATSEPGVHQETQYF. CDR3 nucleotide sequence: TGTGCCACCAGTGAGCCGGGGGTCCACCAAGAGACCCAGTACTTC.

V and J are TRBV18 and TRBJ2-7, with D possibly TRBD2 on 5 matching bases. The CDR3 is 18 residues long. Germline loops: CDR1 KGHSH, CDR2 LQKENI. The V end lost 1 base, the J end lost 3 bases, and 22 bases lay between the germline ends. CDR3 amino acids: CASSPHSPGSLVDYEQYF. The CDR3 DNA reads TGTGCCAGCTCACCACATAGTCCTGGGAGTTTGGTGGACTACGAGCAGTACTTC.

The chain links TRBV20-1 to TRBJ1-6; D not resolved. The CDR3 is 11 amino acids. The V and J ends lost 7 bases and 9 bases respectively, with 10 bases between them. Per germline, CDR1 DFQATT and CDR2 SNEGSKA (reference sequence). Written as DNA, the CDR3 is TGCAGTGTTAAAAGGGCTTCACCCCTCCACTTT. Its translation is CSVKRASPLHF.

This clonotype counts as medium-sized (0.01 to 0.1%). V gene TRBV19 combines with J gene TRBJ1-1; 9 bases line up with TRBD1. Looked up from germline, CDR1 is LNHDA and CDR2 is SQIVND (reference sequence). CDR3 size: 14 residues. Trimming cost V 4 bases and J 6 bases; bases outside gene matches: 6. DNA of the CDR3: TGTGCCAGTAGTAGGGGACAGGGTACTGCTGAAGCTTTCTTT. It specifies CASSRGQGTAEAFF.

As to this clonotype: Because the CDR3's place on the DNA is in doubt, the DNA is left out and the CDR3 is given as listed by TCRdb. The V gene is TRBV5-1, the J gene TRBJ2-1; the D segment call TRBD2 is taken from the table without a DNA check. Germline V gene lookup returns CDR1 SGHRS and CDR2 YFSETQ. Counting both end residues, the CDR3 totals 24 amino acids. The CDR3 is CASTNQTSMYLCASSLTSANEQFF.

This clonotype was seen more than once but under ten times. The J gene is TRBJ2-7, the V gene TRBV20-1; D tentatively reads TRBD1 or TRBD2 (7 bases each). The CDR3 is made up of 14 amino acids. Trimming left V 6 bases short and J 0 bases short, with 15 bases between. Germline V gene data show CDR1 as DFQATT and CDR2 as SNEGSKA (reference sequence). The CDR3 loop reads CSARKRDSSYEQYF. CDR3 nucleotide sequence: TGCAGTGCCCGAAAGCGGGACAGCTCCTACGAGCAGTACTTC.